The clone carrying this T cell receptor (beta chain) was seen a handful of times. No antigen is known for it. The sample originates from a study of cytomegalovirus exposure and HLA in healthy donors. The study ran its PCR with 60 Vbeta and 13 Jbeta primers. Clones were sequenced by immunoSEQ multiplex PCR, and TCRdb holds only the in-frame ones, with some missing. The sample has around 91,000 clones; 64% are singletons. Study-level findings and limits: Published work reported that the classifier diagnosed cytomegalovirus status with high specificity and sensitivity. Roughly even sequencing depth across donors was the assumption behind the presence/absence analyses. Within the data, a cluster of highly shared sequence variants was likely a sequencing artifact. There were some 150 TCR beta chains listed as cytomegalovirus-associated.

This CDR3 is built from 17 residues. Losses at the gene ends were 5 bases for V and 6 bases for J; bases not matched to a gene: 12. Germline V CDR1 and CDR2: MGHDK, SYGVNS. Sequencing used PBMCs. The clonotype originates from a man between 60 and 75 years old in good health and CMV-seronegative. The chain employs TRBV25-1 and TRBJ2-2, with 10 bases lining up with TRBD1. The CDR3 nucleotides read TGTGCCAGCAGTCAACCTGGGACAGGGGTGAAATCCGGGGAGCTGTTTTTT. This codes for CASSQPGTGVKSGELFF.